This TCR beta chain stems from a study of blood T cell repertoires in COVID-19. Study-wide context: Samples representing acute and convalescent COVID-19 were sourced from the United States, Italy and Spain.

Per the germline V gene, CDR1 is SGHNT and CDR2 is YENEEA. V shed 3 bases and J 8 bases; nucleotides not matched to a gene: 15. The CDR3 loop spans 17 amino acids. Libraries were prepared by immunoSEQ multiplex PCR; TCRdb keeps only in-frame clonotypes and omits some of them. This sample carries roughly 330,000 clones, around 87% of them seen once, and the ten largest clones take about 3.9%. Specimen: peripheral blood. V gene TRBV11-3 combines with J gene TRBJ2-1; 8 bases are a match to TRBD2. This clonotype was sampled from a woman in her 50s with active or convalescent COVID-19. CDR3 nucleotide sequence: TGTGCCAGCAGCTTCCGGGGAAGCGGGAGTGGTAGGGATGAGCAGTTCTTC. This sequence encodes CASSFRGSGSGRDEQFF.